The T cell receptor (beta chain) under discussion was sequenced for a study of cytomegalovirus exposure and HLA in healthy donors. Study outcomes and limitations: Immune exposure information available was restricted to CMV serostatus.

PCR amplification relied on 60 Vbeta primers (plus 13 Jbeta primers). Repertoires were generated with immunoSEQ multiplex PCR, while TCRdb's copy carries only in-frame clones and drops some. The table includes about 160,000 clones, about 81% detected once. CDR3 length: 17 residues. Per germline, CDR1 PRHDT and CDR2 FYEKMQ (reference sequence). J lost 0 bases, V lost 0 bases, and 3 bases had no gene match. This clone is a singleton in its sample. What it recognizes is unknown. The chain has TRBV13 and TRBJ2-3, with 10 bases lining up with TRBD2. The source of this sequence is a woman aged 18-30 years in good health and CMV-seronegative. Sequencing was carried out using PBMCs. The CDR3 nucleotides read TGTGCCAGCAGCTTAGGCCTAGCGGGGGAGAGCACAGATACGCAGTATTTT. It is translated as CASSLGLAGESTDTQYF.